Each of the 2 T cell receptor beta chains below was sequenced from the same sample in a study of cytomegalovirus exposure and HLA in healthy donors. This table comes from immunoSEQ multiplex PCR, and its TCRdb copy is limited to in-frame clones, with some not included. The sample includes about 280,000 clones, just over 85% seen only once; the top ten take 0.9% to 1.1%. The specimen sequenced was PBMCs. The receptors shown here come from a woman aged 18-29 years in good health and CMV-seronegative.

This sequence joins TRBV7-3 and TRBJ2-3, with 9 bases identical to TRBD2. Germline V gene lookup returns CDR1 SGHTA and CDR2 FQGTGA. Trimming took 6 bases from V and 2 from J; bases not matched to a gene: 6. There are 15 residues in the CDR3. The CDR3 DNA reads TGTGCCAGCAGTCCCGGGACTAGCAACACAGATACGCAGTATTTT. This gives the protein CASSPGTSNTDTQYF.

V usage is TRBV6-1 and J usage is TRBJ2-7; 10 bases align to TRBD1. CDR1 and CDR2 (germline): MNHNS, SASEGT. Germline trimming cut 4 bases from V and 4 bases from J; bases unmatched to any gene: 7. The CDR3 has 15 residues. In DNA form, the CDR3 reads TGTGCCAGCAGTGGGGACAGGGGAGGGATTTACGAGCAGTACTTC. Amino acid sequence: CASSGDRGGIYEQYF.